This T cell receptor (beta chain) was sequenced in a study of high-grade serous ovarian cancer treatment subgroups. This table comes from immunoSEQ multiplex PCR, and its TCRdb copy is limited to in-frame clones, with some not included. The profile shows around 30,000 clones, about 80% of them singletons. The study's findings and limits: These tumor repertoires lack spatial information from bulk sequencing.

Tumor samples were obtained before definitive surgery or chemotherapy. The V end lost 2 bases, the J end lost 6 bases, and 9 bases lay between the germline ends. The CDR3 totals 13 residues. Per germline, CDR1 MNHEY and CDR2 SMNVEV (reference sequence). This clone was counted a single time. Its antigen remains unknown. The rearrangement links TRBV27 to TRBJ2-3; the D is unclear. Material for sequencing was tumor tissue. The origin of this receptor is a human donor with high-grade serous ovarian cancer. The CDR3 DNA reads TGTGCCAGCAGTTTAGCCCCCAGGGATACGCAGTATTTT. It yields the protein CASSLAPRDTQYF.